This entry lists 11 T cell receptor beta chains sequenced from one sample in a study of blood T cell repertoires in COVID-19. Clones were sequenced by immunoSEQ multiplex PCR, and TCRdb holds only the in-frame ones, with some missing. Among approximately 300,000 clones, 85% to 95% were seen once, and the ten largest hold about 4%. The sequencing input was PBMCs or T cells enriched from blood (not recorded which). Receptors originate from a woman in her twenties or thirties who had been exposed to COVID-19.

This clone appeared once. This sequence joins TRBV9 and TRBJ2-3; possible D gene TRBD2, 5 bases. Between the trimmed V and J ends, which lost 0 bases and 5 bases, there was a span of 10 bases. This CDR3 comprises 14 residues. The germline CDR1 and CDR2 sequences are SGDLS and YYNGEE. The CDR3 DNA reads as TGTGCCAGCAGCGTAGAACTAGTCATAGATACGCAGTATTTT. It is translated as CASSVELVIDTQYF.

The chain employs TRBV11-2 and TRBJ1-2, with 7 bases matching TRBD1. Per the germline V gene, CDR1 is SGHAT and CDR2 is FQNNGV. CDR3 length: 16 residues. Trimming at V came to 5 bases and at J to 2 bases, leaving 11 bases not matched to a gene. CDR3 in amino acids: CASSTSGTVKNYGYTF. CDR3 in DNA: TGTGCCAGCAGCACATCCGGGACAGTAAAGAACTATGGCTACACCTTC.

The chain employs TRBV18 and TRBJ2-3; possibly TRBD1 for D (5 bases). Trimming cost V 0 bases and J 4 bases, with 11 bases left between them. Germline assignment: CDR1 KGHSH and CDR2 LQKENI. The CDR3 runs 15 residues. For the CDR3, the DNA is TGTGCCAGCTCACCACCGGGCAGGGTTGCAGATACGCAGTATTTT. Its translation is CASSPPGRVADTQYF.

This CDR3 is CASSLDRSGNTIYF. The CDR3 nucleotides read TGTGCCAGCAGCTTAGACAGGTCTGGAAACACCATATATTTT. This chain connects TRBV7-2 to TRBJ1-3; D may be TRBD1 (5 bases). Germline V CDR1 and CDR2: SGHTA, FQGNSA. The length of the CDR3 is 14 residues. Trimming removed 1 base from V and 1 base from J, with 5 bases in between. Full variable domain (missing parts from reference TRBV7-2 and TRBJ1-3): GAGVSQSPSNKVTEKGKDVELRCDPISGHTALYWYRQSLGQGLEFLIYFQGNSAPDKSGLPSDRFSAERTGGSVSTLTIQRTQQEDSAVYLCASSLDRSGNTIYFGEGSWLTVV.

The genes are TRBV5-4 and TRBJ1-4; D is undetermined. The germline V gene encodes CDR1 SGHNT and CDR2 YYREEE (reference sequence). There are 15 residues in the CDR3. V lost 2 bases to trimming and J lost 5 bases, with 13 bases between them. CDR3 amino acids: CASSLAPSKNEKLFF. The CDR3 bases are TGTGCCAGCAGCTTAGCCCCCTCCAAAAATGAAAAACTGTTTTTT. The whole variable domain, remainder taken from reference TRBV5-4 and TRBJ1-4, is ETGVTQSPTHLIKTRGQQVTLRCSSQSGHNTVSWYQQALGQGPQFIFQYYREEENGRGNFPPRFSGLQFPNYSSELNVNALELDDSALYLCASSLAPSKNEKLFFGSGTQLSVL.

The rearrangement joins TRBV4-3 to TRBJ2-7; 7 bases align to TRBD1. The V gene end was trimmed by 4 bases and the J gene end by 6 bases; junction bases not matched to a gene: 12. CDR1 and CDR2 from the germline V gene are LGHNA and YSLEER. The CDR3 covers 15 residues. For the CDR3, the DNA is TGCGCCAGCAGCCGAGCTAGACAGGGTCCAAGCGAGCAGTACTTC. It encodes CASSRARQGPSEQYF.

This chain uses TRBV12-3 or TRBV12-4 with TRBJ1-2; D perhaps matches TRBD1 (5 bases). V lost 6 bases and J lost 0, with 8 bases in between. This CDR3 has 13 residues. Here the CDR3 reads CASRVRANYGYTF. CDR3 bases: TGTGCCAGCAGAGTCAGGGCTAACTATGGCTACACCTTC.

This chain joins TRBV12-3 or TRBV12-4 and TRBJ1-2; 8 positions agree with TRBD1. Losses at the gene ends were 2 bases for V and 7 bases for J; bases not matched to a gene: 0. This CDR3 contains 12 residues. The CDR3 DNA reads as TGTGCCAGCAGTTTACAGGGGGCTGGCTACACCTTC. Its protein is CASSLQGAGYTF.

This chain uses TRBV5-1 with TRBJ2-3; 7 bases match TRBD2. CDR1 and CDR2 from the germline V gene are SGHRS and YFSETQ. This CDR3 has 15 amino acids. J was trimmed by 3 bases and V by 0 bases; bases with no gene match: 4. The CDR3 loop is CASSLGRGRTDTQYF. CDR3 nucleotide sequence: TGCGCCAGCAGCTTGGGGCGGGGGAGAACAGATACGCAGTATTTT.

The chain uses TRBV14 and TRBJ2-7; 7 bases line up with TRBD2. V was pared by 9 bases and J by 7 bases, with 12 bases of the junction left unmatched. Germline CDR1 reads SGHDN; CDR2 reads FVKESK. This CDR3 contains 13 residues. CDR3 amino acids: CASSGWPEGEQYF. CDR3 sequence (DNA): TGTGCCAGTAGCGGGTGGCCAGAGGGAGAGCAGTACTTC.

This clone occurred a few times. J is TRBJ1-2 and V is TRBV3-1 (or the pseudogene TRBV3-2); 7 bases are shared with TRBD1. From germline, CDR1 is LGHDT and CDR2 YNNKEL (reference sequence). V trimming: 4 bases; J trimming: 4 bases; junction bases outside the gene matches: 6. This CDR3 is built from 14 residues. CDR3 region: CASSLQQGTYGYTF. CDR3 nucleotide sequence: TGTGCCAGCAGCCTACAACAGGGGACCTATGGCTACACCTTC.